Each of the 13 T cell receptor beta chains below was sequenced from the same sample in a study of naive and memory T cell subsets. Both TRBC1 and TRBC2 were covered by a beta constant-region primer of two equimolar oligonucleotides. TCRdb processed the UMI-ligation and nested PCR reads anew with MiXCR; each CDR3 protein has one entry. This sample carries fewer than 30,000 distinct CDR3 sequences, about 10% of them seen once, and the ten largest clones take roughly 18%. Sequencing input: effector memory CD4+ T cells from blood. The subset denotes: effector memory, CD45RA- CD27-. The receptors derive from a human donor in good health.

This clonotype was found a few times. CDR3 amino acids: CASSLLAGGGYNEQFF. Here the CDR3 DNA reads TGTGCCAGCAGCTTGCTAGCGGGAGGAGGCTACAATGAGCAGTTCTTC. The chain joins TRBV7-2 to TRBJ2-1, with 11 bases matching TRBD2. In germline, CDR1 is SGHTA, CDR2 FQGNSA. V was pared by 3 bases and J by 3 bases, with 4 bases of the junction left unmatched. This CDR3 is 16 amino acids long.

This chain connects TRBV15 to TRBJ2-7; a weak D match, TRBD1 (5 bases). The germline V gene encodes CDR1 LNHNV and CDR2 YYDKDF (reference sequence). The CDR3 is 14 amino acids. Trimming cost V 2 bases and J 7 bases, with 15 bases left between them. The CDR3 loop is CATSRTGVGVEQYF. CDR3 DNA sequence: TGTGCCACCAGCAGAACAGGAGTAGGAGTTGAGCAGTACTTC.

This clonotype has a count of ten or more. The rearrangement links TRBV24-1 to TRBJ2-1; D gene uncertain. The CDR3 runs 12 residues. CDR1 and CDR2 from the germline V gene are KGHDR and SFDVKD. With 1 base removed from V and 3 bases from J, the gap between germline ends came to 0 bases. This CDR3 is CATSDFYNEQFF. For the CDR3, the DNA is TGTGCCACCAGTGATTTCTACAATGAGCAGTTCTTC.

Details on this clonotype: Lacking the conserved final phenylalanine or tryptophan, this CDR3 likely reflects a read error. The chain uses TRBV6-5 and TRBJ1-5, with a weak D call TRBD1 (6 bases). The CDR3 covers 14 residues. Per the germline V gene, CDR1 is MNHEY and CDR2 is SVGAGI. The ends were cut back, 7 bases at V and 7 bases at J, with 17 bases in the middle. CDR3 sequence: CASIRVSGGQPQHL. CDR3 sequence (DNA): TGTGCCAGCATTCGGGTCTCCGGGGGCCAGCCCCAGCATTTA.

This clonotype occurred a few times. This chain connects TRBV7-8 to TRBJ1-1, with a tentative D call TRBD1 (5 bases). V shed 4 bases and J shed 5 bases, with 11 bases lying between them. Per germline, CDR1 SGHVS and CDR2 FQNEAQ. The CDR3 runs to 13 residues. The CDR3 spells CASSYGGVTEAFF. CDR3 nucleotide sequence: TGTGCCAGCAGCTATGGGGGGGTTACTGAAGCTTTCTTT. The variable domain in full, with the rest retrieved from reference TRBV7-8 and TRBJ1-1, is GAGVSQSPRYKVAKRGQDVALRCDPISGHVSLFWYQQALGQGPEFLTYFQNEAQLDKSGLPSDRFFAERPEGSVSTLKIQRTQQEDSAVYLCASSYGGVTEAFFGQGTRLTVV.

This clonotype was seen only a few times. CDR3 sequence reads: CASSKQGRGYTF. The CDR3 bases are TGTGCCAGCAGTAAACAGGGACGCGGCTACACCTTC. The rearrangement links TRBV6-2 or TRBV6-3 to TRBJ1-2, with a weak D call TRBD1 (6 bases). This CDR3 is built from 12 residues. Trimming cost V 5 bases and J 8 bases, with 12 bases left between them. The germline V gene encodes CDR1 MNHEY and CDR2 SVGEGT.

This chain joins TRBV14 and TRBJ2-6; D not resolved. This CDR3 contains 15 residues. V was clipped by 4 bases and J by 4 bases, with 11 bases between them. Germline lookup yields CDR1 SGHDN and CDR2 FVKESK. DNA for the CDR3: TGTGCCAGCAGCCGAGTCAAGGCCGGGGCCAACGTCCTGACTTTC. As protein: CASSRVKAGANVLTF.

The CDR3 nucleotides are TGTGCCAGCAGCTCACGGCAGGGGACAGGGTCGGGACATACGCAGTATTTT. Amino acids: CASSSRQGTGSGHTQYF. The chain couples TRBV7-6 to TRBJ2-3; 9 positions agree with TRBD1. Unmatched junction bases numbered 15, after V lost 4 bases and J lost 7 bases. Per germline, CDR1 SGHVS and CDR2 FNYEAQ. CDR3 length equals 17 residues.

This clonotype was counted only a few times. The chain joins TRBV12-3 or TRBV12-4 to TRBJ2-5; 10 nucleotides align to TRBD2. Germline trimming cut 6 bases from V and 2 bases from J; bases unmatched to any gene: 0. The CDR3 has 13 amino acids. CDR3 bases: TGTGCCAGCAGACTAGCGGGGCAAGAGACCCAGTACTTC. As protein: CASRLAGQETQYF.

The V gene is TRBV5-1, the J gene TRBJ1-2, with TRBD1 identical over 8 bases. This CDR3 has 15 amino acids. Trimming cost V 4 bases and J 2 bases; bases outside gene matches: 7. Germline CDR1 SGHRS, CDR2 YFSETQ. CDR3 amino acids: CASSTGTGGNYGYTF. Here the CDR3 DNA reads TGCGCCAGCAGCACCGGGACAGGTGGGAACTATGGCTACACCTTC.

The chain recombines TRBV7-2 with TRBJ1-1, with D possibly TRBD1 on 6 matching bases. Germline values: CDR1 SGHTA, CDR2 FQGNSA. Trimming stripped 4 bases from V and 6 bases from J, with 21 bases between. The CDR3 spans 16 residues. For the CDR3, the DNA is TGTGCCAGCAGCTCATCCACCGGGACACGTAACGCTGAAGCTTTCTTT. Translation gives CASSSSTGTRNAEAFF.

This clonotype appeared a single time. The chain links TRBV6-4 to TRBJ1-2; a possible D gene is TRBD1 (6 bases). Trimming left V 6 bases short and J 5 bases short, with 16 bases between. Germline V gives CDR1 MRHNA, CDR2 SNTAGT. CDR3 length equals 14 residues. CDR3 bases: TGTGCCAGCAGAGGGGGGCAGGTCGGTTATGGCTACACCTTC. Protein sequence: CASRGGQVGYGYTF.

The genes are TRBV7-2 and TRBJ2-1, with a weak D call TRBD2 (6 bases). Trimming removed 8 bases at V and 3 bases at J, with 17 bases between. Germline lookup yields CDR1 SGHTA and CDR2 FQGNSA. The CDR3 runs 15 residues. CDR3 amino acids: CASGKPGLNYNEQFF. The CDR3 DNA sequence: TGTGCCAGCGGGAAGCCGGGACTTAACTACAATGAGCAGTTCTTC.